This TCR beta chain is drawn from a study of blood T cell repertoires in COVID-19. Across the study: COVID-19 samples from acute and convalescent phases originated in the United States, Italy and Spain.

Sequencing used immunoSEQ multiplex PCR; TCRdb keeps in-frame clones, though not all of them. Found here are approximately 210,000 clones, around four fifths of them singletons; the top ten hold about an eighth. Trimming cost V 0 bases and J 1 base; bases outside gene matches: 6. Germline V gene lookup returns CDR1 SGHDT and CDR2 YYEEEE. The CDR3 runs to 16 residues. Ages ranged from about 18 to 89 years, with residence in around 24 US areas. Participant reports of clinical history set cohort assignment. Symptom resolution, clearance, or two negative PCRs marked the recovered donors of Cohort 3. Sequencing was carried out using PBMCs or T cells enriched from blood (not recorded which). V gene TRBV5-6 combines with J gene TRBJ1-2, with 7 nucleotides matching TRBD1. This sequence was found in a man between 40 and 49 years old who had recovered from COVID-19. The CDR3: CASSLALGQLNYGYTF. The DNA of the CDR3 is TGTGCCAGCAGCTTGGCCTTGGGACAGCTTAACTATGGCTACACCTTC.